One sample yielded the 23 T cell receptor beta chains listed below, sequenced in a study of CD8 T cells in ankylosing spondylitis. TCRdb re-called the 5' RACE reads through MiXCR, storing one row per CDR3 protein. Seen here are around 280,000 distinct CDR3 sequences, around 19% observed once, and the top ten hold around 7.8%. The sequenced sample consisted of blood, either unsorted or a sorted T cell fraction (not recorded which). These receptors were obtained from a male donor with ankylosing spondylitis or in good health (not recorded which).

V and J are TRBV3-1 and TRBJ2-7, with D perhaps matching TRBD1 or TRBD2 (5 bases each). V lost 3 bases to trimming and J lost 4 bases, with 10 bases between them. CDR3 length: 13 amino acids. Germline V gene data show CDR1 as LGHDT and CDR2 as YNNKEL (reference sequence). CDR3 DNA sequence: TGTGCCAGCAGCCAGGGACCTTTATACGAGCAGTACGTC. It is translated as CASSQGPLYEQYV.

In this sample, this clonotype turned up a few times. The rearrangement uses TRBV7-8 and TRBJ1-1; 10 bases fit TRBD1. CDR3 size: 16 residues. The germline V gene has CDR1 SGHVS and CDR2 FQNEAQ. The junction had 4 bases not matched to a gene; V was cut back by 0 bases and J by 3 bases. The CDR3 region is CASSLARTGGYTEAFF. As DNA, the CDR3 is TGTGCCAGCAGCTTAGCGAGGACAGGGGGATACACTGAAGCTTTCTTT. The full variable domain, rest sourced from reference TRBV7-8 and TRBJ1-1, is GAGVSQSPRYKVAKRGQDVALRCDPISGHVSLFWYQQALGQGPEFLTYFQNEAQLDKSGLPSDRFFAERPEGSVSTLKIQRTQQEDSAVYLCASSLARTGGYTEAFFGQGTRLTVV.

The V call is TRBV12-3 or TRBV12-4, the J call TRBJ2-3; TRBD2 aligns across 12 bases. Trimming removed 4 bases from V and 2 bases from J; junction bases left unmatched: 10. This CDR3 is 18 amino acids long. The chain's CDR3 is CASSSARLAGVFTDTQYF. In DNA, the CDR3 is TGTGCCAGCAGTTCCGCAAGACTAGCGGGAGTTTTCACAGATACGCAGTATTTT.

This chain connects TRBV7-3 to TRBJ2-2; TRBD2 matches 9 bases. The CDR3 contains 14 residues. V lost 6 bases to trimming and J lost 6 bases; unmatched junction nucleotides: 5. Germline V gives CDR1 SGHTA, CDR2 FQGTGA. The CDR3: CASRGGGAAGELFF. CDR3 sequence (DNA): TGTGCCAGCAGAGGCGGGGGGGCCGCCGGGGAGCTGTTTTTT. The whole variable domain, remainder taken from reference TRBV7-3 and TRBJ2-2, is GAGVSQTPSNKVTEKGKYVELRCDPISGHTALYWYRQSLGQGPEFLIYFQGTGAADDSGLPNDRFFAVRPEGSVSTLKIQRTERGDSAVYLCASRGGGAAGELFFGEGSRLTVL.

This clonotype was picked up many times. The chain is built from TRBV3-1 and TRBJ2-1; a weak D match, TRBD1 (6 bases). CDR3 length: 15 amino acids. The V end lost 1 base, the J end lost 4 bases, and 11 bases lay between the germline ends. The germline V gene encodes CDR1 LGHDT and CDR2 YNNKEL (reference sequence). CDR3: CASSQGSGAYNEQFF. The CDR3 region has the DNA TGTGCCAGCAGCCAAGGGTCAGGGGCATACAATGAGCAGTTCTTC.

This clonotype has only a few counts. J is TRBJ2-1 and V is TRBV20-1; maybe TRBD2 (6 bases). The CDR3 length is 12 residues. Trimming stripped 5 bases from V and 7 bases from J, with 12 bases between. The germline gives CDR1 DFQATT, CDR2 SNEGSKA (reference sequence). In nucleotides, the CDR3 is TGCAGTGCTTATGTGGGAGGTAATGAGCAGTTCTTC. It translates to CSAYVGGNEQFF.

The chain has TRBV27 and TRBJ2-1; tentative D call: TRBD2 (5 bases). Trimming stripped 4 bases from V and 6 bases from J, with 13 bases between. The CDR3 runs 14 residues. Germline loops: CDR1 MNHEY, CDR2 SMNVEV (reference sequence). The DNA of the CDR3 is TGTGCCAGCAGTTCGGGATTCCGGACCAATGAGCAGTTCTTC. The encoded protein is CASSSGFRTNEQFF.

This clonotype has just a few counts. CDR3 sequence (DNA): TGTGCCAGCAGCGGGAGGGGGGTAGACACTGAAGCTTTCTTT. This codes for CASSGRGVDTEAFF. This chain links TRBV5-4 with TRBJ1-1; D perhaps matches TRBD1 (6 bases). The CDR3 runs to 14 residues. Germline V lookup: CDR1 SGHNT, CDR2 YYREEE (reference sequence). Trimming shortened V by 4 bases and J by 3 bases, and 13 bases separated the two germline ends.

The rearrangement links TRBV2 to TRBJ1-4; D possibly corresponds to TRBD1 (5 bases). The CDR3 contains 17 residues. Trimming removed 7 bases from V and 4 bases from J, with 22 bases in between. Germline CDR1 reads SNHLY; CDR2 reads FYNNEI. The CDR3, as DNA: TGTGCCAGCAACCACTTGTGGCCGGGGACGTTTAATGAAAAACTGTTTTTT. Encoded protein: CASNHLWPGTFNEKLFF.

The gene calls are TRBV7-9 and TRBJ1-1, with D hard to call. The CDR3 totals 13 residues. The germline gives CDR1 SEHNR, CDR2 FQNEAQ (reference sequence). V lost 1 base and J 4 bases, leaving 7 bases between the germline ends. The chain's CDR3 is CASSLDVGTEAFF. The CDR3 DNA is TGTGCCAGCAGCTTAGATGTGGGCACTGAAGCTTTCTTT.

V gene TRBV5-1 combines with J gene TRBJ2-2; D perhaps matches TRBD1 (6 bases). Germline loops: CDR1 SGHRS, CDR2 YFSETQ. The CDR3 loop spans 14 amino acids. The V end was cut by 5 bases, the J end by 6 bases, with 14 bases between. The CDR3 spells CASSTGMTAGELFF. In DNA form, the CDR3 reads TGCGCCAGCAGTACAGGGATGACAGCCGGGGAGCTGTTTTTT. The variable domain in full, completed from reference TRBV5-1 and TRBJ2-2, reads KAGVTQTPRYLIKTRGQQVTLSCSPISGHRSVSWYQQTPGQGLQFLFEYFSETQRNKGNFPGRFSGRQFSNSRSEMNVSTLELGDSALYLCASSTGMTAGELFFGEGSRLTVL.

Remarks on this clonotype: One end of the junction varies from germline; a read error may be responsible. J is TRBJ1-5 and V is TRBV6-6; D is undetermined. Germline CDR1 and CDR2: MNHNY and SVGAGI (reference sequence). CDR3 length: 13 amino acids. The CDR3 DNA reads TGTGCCGGCAGTTCCCGCCGGGATCAGCCCCAGCATTTT. It encodes CAGSSRRDQPQHF.

This clonotype turned up a few times. This sequence joins TRBV3-1 and TRBJ2-2, with 8 bases fitting TRBD1. Germline lookup yields CDR1 LGHDT and CDR2 YNNKEL (reference sequence). J gave up 7 bases and V 4 bases, and 2 bases lay outside the gene matches. The CDR3 length is 13 residues. The CDR3 region is CASSRTGIGELFF. The CDR3, as DNA: TGTGCCAGCAGCCGGACAGGGATCGGGGAGCTGTTTTTT. Together with reference TRBV3-1 and TRBJ2-2, the CDR3 gives the full variable domain: DTAVSQTPKYLVTQMGNDKSIKCEQNLGHDTMYWYKQDSKKFLKIMFSYNNKELIINETVPNRFSPKSPDKAHLNLHINSLELGDSAVYFCASSRTGIGELFFGEGSRLTVL.

V gene TRBV6-5 combines with J gene TRBJ1-3; D gene ambiguous. CDR1 is MNHEY, CDR2 SVGAGI, per germline. The CDR3 covers 15 residues. Trimming shortened V by 0 bases and J by 0 bases, and 6 bases separated the two germline ends. This chain's CDR3 is CASSYSGSSGNTIYF. DNA for the CDR3: TGTGCCAGCAGTTACTCGGGGAGCTCTGGAAACACCATATATTTT.

The chain couples TRBV12-3 or TRBV12-4 to TRBJ2-1; D is unclear. CDR3 length: 12 amino acids. Trimming removed 3 bases from V and 10 bases from J, with 10 bases in between. CDR3 protein: CASSFVVSEQFF. CDR3 bases: TGTGCCAGCAGTTTTGTCGTGTCAGAGCAGTTCTTC.

This sequence joins TRBV12-3 or TRBV12-4 and TRBJ2-5, with 8 bases that match TRBD1. This CDR3 contains 15 residues. The junction had 7 bases not matched to a gene; V was cut back by 4 bases and J by 3 bases. The chain's CDR3 is CASSSPGQGEETQYF. CDR3 bases: TGTGCCAGCAGTTCTCCAGGACAGGGCGAAGAGACCCAGTACTTC.

This clonotype was picked up a small number of times. The V and J genes are TRBV6-1 and TRBJ2-7, with a tentative D call TRBD2 (6 bases). The CDR3 is 13 amino acids. V gave up 7 bases and J gave up 3 bases, with 13 bases separating them. The germline V gene encodes CDR1 MNHNS and CDR2 SASEGT. The CDR3 bases are TGTGCCAGCAACCCGGGGGTCTACTACGAGCAGTACGTC. Amino acids: CASNPGVYYEQYV.

This clonotype showed up just once. This rearrangement joins TRBV30 to TRBJ1-3; D remains unclear. Germline CDR1 and CDR2: GTSNPN and SVGIG (reference sequence). V lost 5 bases to trimming and J lost 0 bases, with 14 bases between them. The CDR3 is made up of 15 amino acids. CDR3 residues: CAWGRKAGSGNTIYF. The CDR3 coding sequence is TGTGCCTGGGGCCGGAAGGCAGGCTCTGGAAACACCATATATTTT. The full variable domain, in which reference TRBV30 and TRBJ1-3 provide the parts outside the CDR3, is SQTIHQWPATLVQPVGSPLSLECTVEGTSNPNLYWYRQAAGRGLQLLFYSVGIGQISSEVPQNLSASRPQDRQFILSSKKLLLSDSGFYLCAWGRKAGSGNTIYFGEGSWLTVV.

A word on this clonotype: The germline gene is not matched at one end of the junction; a read error may be the cause. CDR3: CTSSFQSQQETQYF. In DNA form, the CDR3 reads TGTACCAGCAGTTTTCAGTCCCAACAAGAGACCCAGTACTTC. The chain has TRBV12-3 or TRBV12-4 and TRBJ2-5; D call uncertain. This CDR3 is built from 14 residues.

This rearrangement joins TRBV6-6 to TRBJ1-5; no clear D. CDR3 length: 13 residues. Trimming shortened V by 6 bases and J by 4 bases, and 10 bases separated the two germline ends. The V gene's germline CDR1 is MNHNY and CDR2 SVGAGI (reference sequence). CDR3 DNA: TGTGCCAGCAGCAAATCGGGGAATCAGCCCCAGCATTTT. It yields the protein CASSKSGNQPQHF.

As to this clonotype: Germline is not matched at one junction end, which may reflect a read error. For the CDR3, the DNA is TGCGGCACGGGGACTAGCGGGATGGATGAGCAGTTCTTC. Amino acids: CGTGTSGMDEQFF. The chain has TRBV27 and TRBJ2-1; 13 bases align to TRBD2. The CDR3 has 13 amino acids. CDR1 and CDR2 (germline): MNHEY, SMNVEV (reference sequence).

This clonotype was seen ten or more times. The V and J genes are TRBV6-5 and TRBJ2-5; D unresolved. Germline CDR1 MNHEY, CDR2 SVGAGI. The length of the CDR3 is 14 residues. The V and J ends lost 2 bases and 1 base respectively, with 8 bases between them. CDR3 DNA sequence: TGTGCCAGCAGTTACGGCAGCTTCCAAGAGACCCAGTACTTC. Its translation is CASSYGSFQETQYF.

This clonotype was seen a handful of times. The chain recombines TRBV7-6 with TRBJ2-2, with D maybe TRBD1 (5 bases). This CDR3 is built from 13 residues. CDR1 is SGHVS and CDR2 is FNYEAQ in the germline V gene. The germline V and J ends were trimmed by 5 bases and 5 bases, with 9 bases remaining between them. The CDR3 protein is CASSGAGTGELFF. The CDR3 DNA follows: TGTGCCAGCAGCGGGGCAGGGACCGGGGAGCTGTTTTTT. Based on the CDR3 plus reference TRBV7-6 and TRBJ2-2, the full variable domain is GAGVSQSPRYKVTKRGQDVALRCDPISGHVSLYWYRQALGQGPEFLTYFNYEAQQDKSGLPNDRFSAERPEGSISTLTIQRTEQRDSAMYRCASSGAGTGELFFGEGSRLTVL.